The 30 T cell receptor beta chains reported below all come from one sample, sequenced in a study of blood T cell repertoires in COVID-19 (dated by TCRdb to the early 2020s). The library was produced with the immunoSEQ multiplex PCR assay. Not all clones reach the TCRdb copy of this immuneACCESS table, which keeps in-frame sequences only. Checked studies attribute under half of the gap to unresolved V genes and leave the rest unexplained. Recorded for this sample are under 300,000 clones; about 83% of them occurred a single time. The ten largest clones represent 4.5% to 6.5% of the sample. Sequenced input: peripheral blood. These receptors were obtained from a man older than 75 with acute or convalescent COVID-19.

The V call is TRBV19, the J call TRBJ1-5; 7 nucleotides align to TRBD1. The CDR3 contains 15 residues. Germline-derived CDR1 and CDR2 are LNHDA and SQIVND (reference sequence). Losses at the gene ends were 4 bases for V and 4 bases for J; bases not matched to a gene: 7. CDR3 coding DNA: TGTGCCAGTAGTACGACAGGGAGGACGAATCAGCCCCAGCATTTT. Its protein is CASSTTGRTNQPQHF.

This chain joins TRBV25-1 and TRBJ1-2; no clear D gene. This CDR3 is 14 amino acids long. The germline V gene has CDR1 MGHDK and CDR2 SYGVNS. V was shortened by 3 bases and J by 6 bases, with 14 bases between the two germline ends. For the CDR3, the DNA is TGTGCCAGCAGTGATTCGACCTACGGAGATGGCTACACCTTC. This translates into CASSDSTYGDGYTF.

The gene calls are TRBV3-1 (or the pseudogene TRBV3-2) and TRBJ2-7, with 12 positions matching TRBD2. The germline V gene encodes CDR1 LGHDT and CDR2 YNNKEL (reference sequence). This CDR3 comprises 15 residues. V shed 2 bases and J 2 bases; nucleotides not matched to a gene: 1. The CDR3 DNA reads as TGTGCCAGCAGCCAACGACTAGCGGGGGCCTACGAGCAGTACTTC. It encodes CASSQRLAGAYEQYF.

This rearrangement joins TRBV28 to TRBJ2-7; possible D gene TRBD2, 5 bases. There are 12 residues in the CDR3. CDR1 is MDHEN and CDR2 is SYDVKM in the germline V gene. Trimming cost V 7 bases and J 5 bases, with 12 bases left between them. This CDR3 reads CASMEAKDEQYF. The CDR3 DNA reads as TGTGCCAGCATGGAGGCCAAGGACGAGCAGTACTTC. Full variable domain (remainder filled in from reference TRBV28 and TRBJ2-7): DVKVTQSSRYLVKRTGEKVFLECVQDMDHENMFWYRQDPGLGLRLIYFSYDVKMKEKGDIPEGYSVSREKKERFSLILESASTNQTSMYLCASMEAKDEQYFGPGTRLTVT.

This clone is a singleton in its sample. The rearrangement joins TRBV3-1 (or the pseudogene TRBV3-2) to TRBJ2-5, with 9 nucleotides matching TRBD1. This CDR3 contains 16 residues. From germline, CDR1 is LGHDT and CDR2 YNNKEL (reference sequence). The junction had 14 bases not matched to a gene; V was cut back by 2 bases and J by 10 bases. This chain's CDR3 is CASSQLGTGQGKGQYF. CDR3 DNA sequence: TGTGCCAGCAGCCAACTTGGGACAGGGCAAGGGAAGGGCCAGTACTTC.

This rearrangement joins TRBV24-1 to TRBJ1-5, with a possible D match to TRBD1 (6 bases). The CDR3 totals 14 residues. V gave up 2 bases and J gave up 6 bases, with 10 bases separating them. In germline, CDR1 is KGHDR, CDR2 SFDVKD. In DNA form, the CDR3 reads TGTGCCACCAGTGATTCACAGGGCACTCAGCCCCAGCATTTT. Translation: CATSDSQGTQPQHF.

CDR3 in DNA: TGTGCCAGCCGACCCGGACAGGGAGAGATAGCTTTCTTT. It specifies CASRPGQGEIAFF. The chain uses TRBV3-1 (or the pseudogene TRBV3-2) and TRBJ1-1; 8 nucleotides agree with TRBD1. Germline CDR1 and CDR2: LGHDT and YNNKEL (reference sequence). The V and J ends lost 8 bases and 10 bases, in that order; junction bases with no gene match: 12. The CDR3 is 13 residues long.

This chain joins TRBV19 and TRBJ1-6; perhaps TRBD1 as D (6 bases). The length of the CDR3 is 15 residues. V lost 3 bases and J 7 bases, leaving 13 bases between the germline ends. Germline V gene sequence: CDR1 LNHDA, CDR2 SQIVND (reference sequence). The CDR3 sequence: CASSMVDRTNSPLHF. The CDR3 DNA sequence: TGTGCCAGTAGTATGGTCGACAGGACAAATTCACCCCTCCACTTT.

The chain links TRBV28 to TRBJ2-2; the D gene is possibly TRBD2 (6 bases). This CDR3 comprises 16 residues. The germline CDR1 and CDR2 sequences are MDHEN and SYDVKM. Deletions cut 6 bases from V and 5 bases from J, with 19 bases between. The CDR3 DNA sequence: TGTGCCAGCAGCCGACTGGTGGGGGGAGAGACCGGGGAGCTGTTTTTT. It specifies CASSRLVGGETGELFF.

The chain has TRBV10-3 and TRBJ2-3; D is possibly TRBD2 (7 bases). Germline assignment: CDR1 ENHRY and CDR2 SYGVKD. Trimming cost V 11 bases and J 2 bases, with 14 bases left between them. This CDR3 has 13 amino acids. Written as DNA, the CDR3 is TGTGCCGCTAGGGGGGACTACACAGATACGCAGTATTTT. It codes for CAARGDYTDTQYF.

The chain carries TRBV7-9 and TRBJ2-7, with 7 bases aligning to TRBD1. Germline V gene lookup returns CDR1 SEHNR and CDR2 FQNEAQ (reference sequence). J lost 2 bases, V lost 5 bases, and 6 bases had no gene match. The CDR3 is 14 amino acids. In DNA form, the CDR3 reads TGTGCCAGCAGCGCAACCGGGACAGCCTACGAGCAGTACTTC. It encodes CASSATGTAYEQYF.

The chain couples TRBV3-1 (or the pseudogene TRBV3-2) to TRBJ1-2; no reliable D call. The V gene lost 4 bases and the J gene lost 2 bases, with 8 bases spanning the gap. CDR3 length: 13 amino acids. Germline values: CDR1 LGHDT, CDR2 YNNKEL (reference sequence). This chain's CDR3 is CASSPPGNYGYTF. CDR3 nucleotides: TGTGCCAGCAGCCCTCCCGGGAACTATGGCTACACCTTC.

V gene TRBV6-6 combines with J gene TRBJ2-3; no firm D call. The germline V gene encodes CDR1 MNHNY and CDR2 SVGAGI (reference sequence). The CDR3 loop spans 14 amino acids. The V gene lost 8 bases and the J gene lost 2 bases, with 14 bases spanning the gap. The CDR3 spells CASVPAGNTDTQYF. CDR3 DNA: TGTGCCAGCGTACCAGCAGGAAACACAGATACGCAGTATTTT.

The CDR3 DNA reads as TGTGCCAGCAGTTTGGACTTGGTGGGCAATCAGCCCCAGCATTTT. Translating gives CASSLDLVGNQPQHF. The chain recombines TRBV6-5 with TRBJ1-5, with unresolved D. The CDR3 length is 15 residues. With 4 bases removed from V and 2 bases from J, the gap between germline ends came to 12 bases. Germline lookup yields CDR1 MNHEY and CDR2 SVGAGI.

The CDR3 DNA sequence: TGTGCCACCAGCAGAGATCGGGACAGGGTAGACGAGCAGTACTTC. Protein sequence: CATSRDRDRVDEQYF. This rearrangement joins TRBV15 to TRBJ2-7; 9 nucleotides align to TRBD1. The CDR3 is 15 residues long. Trimming took 0 bases from V and 5 from J; bases not matched to a gene: 5. Germline V gene lookup returns CDR1 LNHNV and CDR2 YYDKDF (reference sequence).

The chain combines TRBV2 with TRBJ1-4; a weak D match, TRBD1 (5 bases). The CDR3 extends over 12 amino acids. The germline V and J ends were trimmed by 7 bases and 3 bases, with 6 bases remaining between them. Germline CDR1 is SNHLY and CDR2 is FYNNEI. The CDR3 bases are TGTGCCAGCAAAGGGGCTAATGAAAAACTGTTTTTT. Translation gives CASKGANEKLFF.

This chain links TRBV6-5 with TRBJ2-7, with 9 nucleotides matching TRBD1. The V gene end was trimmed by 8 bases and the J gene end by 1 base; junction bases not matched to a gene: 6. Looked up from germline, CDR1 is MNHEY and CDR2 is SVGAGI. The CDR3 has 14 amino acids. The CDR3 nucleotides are TGTGCCAGCGGATCCGGGACAGGGTCCTACGAGCAGTACTTC. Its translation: CASGSGTGSYEQYF.

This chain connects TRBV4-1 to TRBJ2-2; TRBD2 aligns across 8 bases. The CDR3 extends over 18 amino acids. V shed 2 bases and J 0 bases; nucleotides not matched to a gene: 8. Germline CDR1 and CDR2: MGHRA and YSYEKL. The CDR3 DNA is TGCGCCAGCAGCCAACGGCGACAACTAGCGGCGAACACCGGGGAGCTGTTTTTT. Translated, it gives CASSQRRQLAANTGELFF.

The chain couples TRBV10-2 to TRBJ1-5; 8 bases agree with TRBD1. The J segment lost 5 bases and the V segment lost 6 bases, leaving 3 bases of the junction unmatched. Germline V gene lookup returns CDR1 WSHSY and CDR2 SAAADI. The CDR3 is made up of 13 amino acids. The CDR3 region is CASRGQAHQPQHF. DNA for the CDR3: TGCGCCAGCAGGGGACAGGCCCATCAGCCCCAGCATTTT.

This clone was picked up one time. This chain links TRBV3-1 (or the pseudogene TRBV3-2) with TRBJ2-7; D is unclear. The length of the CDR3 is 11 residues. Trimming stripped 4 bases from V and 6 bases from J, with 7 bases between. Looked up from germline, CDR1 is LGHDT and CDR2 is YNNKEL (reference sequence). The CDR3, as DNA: TGTGCCAGCAGCCTTCATAGCGAGCAGTACTTC. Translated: CASSLHSEQYF.

The DNA of the CDR3 is TGCGCCAGCAGCTTGGACGGACTCACAGATACGCAGTATTTT. It yields the protein CASSLDGLTDTQYF. J is TRBJ2-3 and V is TRBV5-1; TRBD2 might be the D (5 bases). Germline assignment: CDR1 SGHRS and CDR2 YFSETQ. V lost 0 bases and J lost 2, with 7 bases in between. The length of the CDR3 is 14 residues.

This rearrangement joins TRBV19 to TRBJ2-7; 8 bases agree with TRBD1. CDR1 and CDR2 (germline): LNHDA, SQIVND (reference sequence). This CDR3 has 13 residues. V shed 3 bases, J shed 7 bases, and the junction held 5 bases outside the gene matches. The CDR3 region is CASSMQGAHEQYF. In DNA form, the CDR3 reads TGTGCCAGTAGTATGCAGGGGGCTCATGAGCAGTACTTC.

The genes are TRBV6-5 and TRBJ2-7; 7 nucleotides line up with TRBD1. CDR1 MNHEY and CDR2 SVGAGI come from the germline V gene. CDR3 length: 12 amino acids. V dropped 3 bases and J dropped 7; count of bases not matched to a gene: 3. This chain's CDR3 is CASSYSGGEQYF. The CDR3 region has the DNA TGTGCCAGCAGTTATTCAGGGGGTGAGCAGTACTTC.

The CDR3 DNA sequence: TGCAGTGCTAGTGAAGTCAGGGGGATTGGAGAGACCCAGTACTTC. As protein: CSASEVRGIGETQYF. The chain recombines TRBV20-1 with TRBJ2-5; TRBD1 matches at 7 bases. Germline assignment: CDR1 DFQATT and CDR2 SNEGSKA (reference sequence). The CDR3 extends over 15 amino acids. V dropped 3 bases and J dropped 4; count of bases not matched to a gene: 11.

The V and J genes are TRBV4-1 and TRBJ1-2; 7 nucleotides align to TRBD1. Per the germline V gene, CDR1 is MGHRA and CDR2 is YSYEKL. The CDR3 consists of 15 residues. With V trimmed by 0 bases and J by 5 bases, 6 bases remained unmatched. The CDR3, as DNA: TGCGCCAGCAGCCAAGATCCGACAGGGACTTATGGCTACACCTTC. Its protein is CASSQDPTGTYGYTF.

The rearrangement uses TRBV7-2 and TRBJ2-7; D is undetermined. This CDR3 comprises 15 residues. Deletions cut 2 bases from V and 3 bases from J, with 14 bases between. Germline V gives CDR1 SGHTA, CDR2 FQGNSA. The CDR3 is CASSLTFHSFYEQYF. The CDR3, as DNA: TGTGCCAGCAGCTTAACTTTTCACAGTTTCTACGAGCAGTACTTC.

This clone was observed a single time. The CDR3 DNA reads TGTGCCAGCAGGATGACTAGCGGGAGTACTGGGGCCAACGTCCTGACTTTC. This codes for CASRMTSGSTGANVLTF. The J gene is TRBJ2-6, the V gene TRBV28; 12 bases are shared with TRBD2. Germline CDR1 MDHEN, CDR2 SYDVKM. This CDR3 is 17 amino acids long. Trimming cost V 6 bases and J 2 bases; bases outside gene matches: 5.

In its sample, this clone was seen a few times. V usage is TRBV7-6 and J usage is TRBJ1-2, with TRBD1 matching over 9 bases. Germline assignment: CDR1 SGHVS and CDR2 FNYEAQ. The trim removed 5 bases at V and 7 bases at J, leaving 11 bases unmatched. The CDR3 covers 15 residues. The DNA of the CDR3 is TGTGCCAGCAGCGCACTTACAGGGGGCGGAGGTGGCTACACCTTC. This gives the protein CASSALTGGGGGYTF.

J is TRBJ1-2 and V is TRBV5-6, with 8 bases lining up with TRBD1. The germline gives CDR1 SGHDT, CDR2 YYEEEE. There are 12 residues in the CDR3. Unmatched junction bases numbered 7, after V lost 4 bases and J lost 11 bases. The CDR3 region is CASSPRTGRYTF. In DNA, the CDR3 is TGTGCCAGCAGCCCCCGGACAGGGAGGTACACCTTC.

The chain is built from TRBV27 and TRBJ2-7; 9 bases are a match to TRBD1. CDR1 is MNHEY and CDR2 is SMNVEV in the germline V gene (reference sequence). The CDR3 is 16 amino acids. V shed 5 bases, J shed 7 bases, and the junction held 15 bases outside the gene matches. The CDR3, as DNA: TGTGCCAGCAGTCGGCGGAGTGGGACAGGGTTAGAGGAGCAGTACTTC. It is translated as CASSRRSGTGLEEQYF.